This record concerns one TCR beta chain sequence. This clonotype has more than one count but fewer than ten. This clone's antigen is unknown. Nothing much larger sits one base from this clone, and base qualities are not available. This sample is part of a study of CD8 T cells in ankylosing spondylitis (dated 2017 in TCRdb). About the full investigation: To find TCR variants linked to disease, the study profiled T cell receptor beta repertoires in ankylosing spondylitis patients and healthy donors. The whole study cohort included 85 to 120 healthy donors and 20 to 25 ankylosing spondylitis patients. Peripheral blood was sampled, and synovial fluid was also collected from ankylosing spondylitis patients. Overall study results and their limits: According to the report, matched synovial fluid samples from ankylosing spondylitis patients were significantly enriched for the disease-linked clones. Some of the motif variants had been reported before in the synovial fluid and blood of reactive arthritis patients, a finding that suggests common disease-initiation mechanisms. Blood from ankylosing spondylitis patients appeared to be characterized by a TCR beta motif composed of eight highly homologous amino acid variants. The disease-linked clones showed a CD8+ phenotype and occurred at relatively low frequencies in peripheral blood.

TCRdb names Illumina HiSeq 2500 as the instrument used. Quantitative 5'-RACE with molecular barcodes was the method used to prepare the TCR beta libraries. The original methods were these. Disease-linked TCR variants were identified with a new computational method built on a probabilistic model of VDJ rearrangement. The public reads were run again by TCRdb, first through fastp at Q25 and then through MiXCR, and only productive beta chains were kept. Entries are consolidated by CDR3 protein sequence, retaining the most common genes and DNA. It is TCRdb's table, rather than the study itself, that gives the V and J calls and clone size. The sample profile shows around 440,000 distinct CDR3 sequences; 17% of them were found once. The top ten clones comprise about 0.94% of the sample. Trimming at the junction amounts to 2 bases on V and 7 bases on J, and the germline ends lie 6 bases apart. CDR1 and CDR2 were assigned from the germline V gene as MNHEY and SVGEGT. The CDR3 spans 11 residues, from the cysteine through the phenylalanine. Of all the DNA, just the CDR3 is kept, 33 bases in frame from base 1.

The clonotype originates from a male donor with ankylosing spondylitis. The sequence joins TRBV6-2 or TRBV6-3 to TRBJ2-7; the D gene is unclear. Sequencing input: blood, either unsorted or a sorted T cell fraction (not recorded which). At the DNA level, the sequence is TGTGCCAGCAGTTACGGTTTTGAGCAGTACTTC. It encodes CASSYGFEQYF.